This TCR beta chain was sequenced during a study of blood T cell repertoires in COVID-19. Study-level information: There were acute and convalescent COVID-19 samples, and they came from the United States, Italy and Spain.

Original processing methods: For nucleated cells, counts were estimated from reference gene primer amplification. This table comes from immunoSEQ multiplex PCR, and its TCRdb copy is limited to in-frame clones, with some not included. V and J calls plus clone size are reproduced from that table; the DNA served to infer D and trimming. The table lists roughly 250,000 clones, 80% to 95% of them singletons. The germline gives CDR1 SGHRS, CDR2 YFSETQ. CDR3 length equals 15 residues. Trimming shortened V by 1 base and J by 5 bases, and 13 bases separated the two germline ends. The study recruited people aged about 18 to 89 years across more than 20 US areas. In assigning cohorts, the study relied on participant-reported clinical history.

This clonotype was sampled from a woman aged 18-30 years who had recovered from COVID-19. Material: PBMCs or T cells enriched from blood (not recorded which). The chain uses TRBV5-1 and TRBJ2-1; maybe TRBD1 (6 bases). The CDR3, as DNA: TGCGCCAGCAGCTTGACCCAGGGGACAAACAATGAGCAGTTCTTC. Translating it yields CASSLTQGTNNEQFF. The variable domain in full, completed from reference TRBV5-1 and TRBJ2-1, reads KAGVTQTPRYLIKTRGQQVTLSCSPISGHRSVSWYQQTPGQGLQFLFEYFSETQRNKGNFPGRFSGRQFSNSRSEMNVSTLELGDSALYLCASSLTQGTNNEQFFGPGTRLTVL.